The present TCR beta chain was sequenced within a study of blood T cell repertoires in COVID-19. Study overall: COVID-19 samples from acute and convalescent phases originated in the United States, Italy and Spain. Sources were T cells, B-cell-depleted T cells, or PBMCs; the material itself was cDNA or gDNA.

The CDR3 covers 12 residues. Trimming removed 4 bases at V and 2 bases at J, with 6 bases between. CDR1 and CDR2 (germline): KGHSH, LQKENI. Original data processing: Estimates of nucleated cell counts were drawn from the amplification of reference gene primers. This table comes from immunoSEQ multiplex PCR, and its TCRdb copy is limited to in-frame clones, with some not included. D and trimming come from the DNA, and the V and J calls and clone size come from that table. There are approximately 62,000 clones in the sample; about nine tenths occur only once, and approximately 8.8% lies in the top ten.

What was sequenced was peripheral blood. The TCR sequence derives from a human donor with active COVID-19. The donor label of this sample is uncertain. The chain joins TRBV18 to TRBJ2-7; the D is unclear. Here the CDR3 DNA reads TGTGCCAGCTCACTACAGACCTACGAGCAGTACTTC. Translating it yields CASSLQTYEQYF.